This T cell receptor (beta chain) is drawn from a study of blood T cell repertoires in COVID-19. Whole-study context: The United States, Italy and Spain were the sources of the acute and convalescent COVID-19 samples. PBMCs, B-cell-depleted T cells, or T cells were the source of the cDNA or gDNA that made up the material.

Per the authors' pipeline: Amplification of reference gene primers was used by the study to estimate nucleated cell counts. Assay used: immunoSEQ multiplex PCR; TCRdb lists only in-frame clones, some missing. V and J calls and clone size come straight from that table; D and trimming were deduced from the DNA. The sample has about 120,000 clones, 75% to 90% seen once. The receptor comes from a man aged 65 to 85 with active or convalescent COVID-19. The sequenced sample was peripheral blood.

This CDR3 reads CASSKSSGYNEQFF. The CDR3 bases are TGTGCCAGTAGTAAGTCTAGCGGCTACAATGAGCAGTTCTTC. This rearrangement joins TRBV19 to TRBJ2-1; 7 bases agree with TRBD2. The germline gives CDR1 LNHDA, CDR2 SQIVND (reference sequence). V lost 4 bases, J lost 3 bases, and 3 bases stayed unmatched. The CDR3 consists of 14 residues.